This T cell receptor (beta chain) was recorded in a study of cytomegalovirus exposure and HLA in healthy donors. Study-wide context: From about 180 million T cells, an earlier analysis saw 120 million or so unique TCR beta sequences. Among the approximately 370 donors who were genotyped, 81% fell in the genetic ancestry cluster that is associated with self-reported Caucasian donors.

Study observations and caveats: Some TCR beta chains (roughly 160 of them) were listed as cytomegalovirus-associated.

Both 60 Vbeta primers and 13 Jbeta primers went into the PCR. Produced via immunoSEQ multiplex PCR; TCRdb's table is partial and in-frame only. The sample consists of about 62,000 clones, about 89% of them appearing once. V lost 7 bases to trimming and J lost 4 bases, with 16 bases between them. The CDR3 length is 13 residues. Germline CDR1 is SQVTM and CDR2 is ANQGSEA. About this clone: The antigen is not known.

The chain is built from TRBV29-1 and TRBJ1-2, with D perhaps matching TRBD1 (6 bases). The TCR sequence derives from a man younger than 30 in good health and CMV-seronegative. Material: PBMCs. The DNA for the CDR3 is TGCAGCGCCCCGAAACCAGGGGCCTATGGCTACACCTTC. Translating gives CSAPKPGAYGYTF.